This TCR beta chain was captured in a study of STAT5B mutations in CD4+ large granular lymphocyte leukemia. Study at large: Among healthy donors, a particular HLA allele went with more CDR3 'QG' motifs.

Study-wide findings and caveats: 8/27 top patient clones versus 2/35 control clones were TRBV06-family. No patients shared main leukemic clonotypes, though roughly 27% appeared at low frequency elsewhere.

Clones were sequenced by immunoSEQ multiplex PCR, and TCRdb holds only the in-frame ones, with some missing. The top ten hold 0.55% to 0.75% of the sample, which has tens of thousands of clones, approximately 79% seen once. Germline-derived CDR1 and CDR2 are MDHEN and SYDVKM. The CDR3 consists of 13 residues. Deletions cut 3 bases from V and 1 base from J, with 6 bases between. Remarks on this clone: Its target is not known.

The TCR originated in a human donor in good health. Specimen: CD4+ T cells from blood buffy coats. The V and J genes are TRBV28 and TRBJ2-5; TRBD1 or TRBD2 may be the D gene (5 bases each). CDR3 region: CASSLGTQETQYF. Written as DNA, the CDR3 is TGTGCCAGCAGTTTGGGGACCCAAGAGACCCAGTACTTC.